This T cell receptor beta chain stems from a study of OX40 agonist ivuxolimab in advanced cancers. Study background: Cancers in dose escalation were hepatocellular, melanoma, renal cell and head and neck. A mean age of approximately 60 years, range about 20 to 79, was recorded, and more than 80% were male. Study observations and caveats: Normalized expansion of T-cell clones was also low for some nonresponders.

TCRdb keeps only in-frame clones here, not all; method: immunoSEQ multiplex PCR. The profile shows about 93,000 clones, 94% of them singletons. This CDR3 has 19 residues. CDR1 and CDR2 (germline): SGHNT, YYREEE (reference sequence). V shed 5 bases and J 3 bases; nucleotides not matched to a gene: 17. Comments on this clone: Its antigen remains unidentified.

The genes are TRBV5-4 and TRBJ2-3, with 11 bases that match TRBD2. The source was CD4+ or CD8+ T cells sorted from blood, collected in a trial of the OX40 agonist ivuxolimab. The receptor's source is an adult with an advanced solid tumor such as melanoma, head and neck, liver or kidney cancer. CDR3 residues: CASRASGTSGTFPTDTQYF. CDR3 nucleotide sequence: TGTGCCAGCAGGGCCTCCGGGACTAGCGGCACATTTCCGACAGATACGCAGTATTTT.